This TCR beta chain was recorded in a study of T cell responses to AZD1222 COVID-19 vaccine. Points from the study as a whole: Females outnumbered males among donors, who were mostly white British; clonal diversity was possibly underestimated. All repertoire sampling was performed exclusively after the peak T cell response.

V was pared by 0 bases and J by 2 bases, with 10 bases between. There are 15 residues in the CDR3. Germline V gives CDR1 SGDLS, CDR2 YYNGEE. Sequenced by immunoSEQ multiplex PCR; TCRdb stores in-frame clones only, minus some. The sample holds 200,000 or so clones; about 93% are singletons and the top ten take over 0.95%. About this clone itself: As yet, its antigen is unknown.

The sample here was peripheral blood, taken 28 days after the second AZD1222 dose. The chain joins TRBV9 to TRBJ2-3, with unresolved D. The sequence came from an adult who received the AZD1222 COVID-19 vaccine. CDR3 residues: CASSVEQALTDTQYF. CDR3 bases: TGTGCCAGCAGCGTAGAGCAGGCCCTCACAGATACGCAGTATTTT.